A single sample is the source of the 31 T cell receptor beta chains below, sequenced in a study of T cells in Graves' hyperthyroidism and ophthalmopathy. Authors of the study amplified TCR beta CDR3 regions from RNA transcripts. HTBI primers were the set used in a first-round RT-PCR of the TCR CDR3. From the multiplex PCR reads, TCRdb called clonotypes with MiXCR, one entry per CDR3 protein. This sample has roughly 100,000 distinct CDR3 sequences, with just over 50% found just once. Source material: blood. Receptor source: a woman between 35 and 50 years old with Graves' hyperthyroidism.

The V gene is TRBV25-1, the J gene TRBJ1-1; D is unclear. Trimming cost V 8 bases and J 0 bases, with 7 bases left between them. Germline assignment: CDR1 MGHDK and CDR2 SYGVNS. The CDR3 consists of 12 residues. The CDR3 protein is CASSEMNTEAFF. The CDR3 DNA follows: TGTGCCAGCTCCGAAATGAACACTGAAGCTTTCTTT.

This clonotype has more than one count but fewer than ten. V is TRBV6-5 and J is TRBJ2-3; D is possibly TRBD1 or TRBD2 (5 bases each). This CDR3 spans 15 amino acids. V was trimmed by 2 bases and J by 0 bases, leaving 9 bases between them. Germline lookup yields CDR1 MNHEY and CDR2 SVGAGI. CDR3 sequence reads: CASSYRDRSTDTQYF. CDR3 coding DNA: TGTGCCAGCAGTTACCGGGACCGAAGCACAGATACGCAGTATTTT.

This clonotype was recorded many times. This sequence joins TRBV6-1 and TRBJ2-7; 8 bases fit TRBD2. The CDR3 contains 15 residues. V shed 6 bases, J shed 4 bases, and the junction held 11 bases outside the gene matches. CDR1 and CDR2 (germline): MNHNS, SASEGT. The CDR3 spells CASRQGLVKGYEQYF. In DNA, the CDR3 is TGTGCCAGCAGGCAGGGACTAGTAAAGGGTTACGAGCAGTACTTC.

Turning to this clonotype: This may be a read error: a much more frequent sequence differs by one nucleotide. The chain recombines TRBV24-1 with TRBJ1-1; D is unclear. The CDR3 runs to 13 residues. Germline lookup yields CDR1 KGHDR and CDR2 SFDVKD. The DNA of the CDR3 is TGTGCCAGCAGTTTTTCCAGGAACACTGGAGCTTTCTTT. It encodes CASSFSRNTGAFF.

In the case of this clonotype: A read error may produce the germline difference seen at one junction end. This chain uses TRBV15 with TRBJ1-5; TRBD1 is a possible D gene (5 bases). The CDR3 sequence is 13 residues long. Germline CDR1 LNHNV, CDR2 YYDKDF (reference sequence). CDR3 sequence reads: CAASRASNQPQHF. CDR3 bases: TGTGCCGCCAGCAGGGCTAGCAATCAGCCCCAGCATTTT. Full variable domain (missing parts from reference TRBV15 and TRBJ1-5): DAMVIQNPRYQVTQFGKPVTLSCSQTLNHNVMYWYQQKSSQAPKLLFHYYDKDFNNEADTPDNFQSRRPNTSFCFLDIRSPGLGDTAMYLCAASRASNQPQHFGDGTRLSIL.

Many counts were recorded for this clonotype. This CDR3 reads CASSGSTSGQLSYEQYF. CDR3 in DNA: TGTGCCAGTAGTGGATCAACAAGCGGGCAACTCTCCTACGAGCAGTACTTC. This chain connects TRBV19 to TRBJ2-7; maybe TRBD2 (6 bases). With 5 bases removed from V and 0 bases from J, the gap between germline ends came to 20 bases. The CDR3 is made up of 17 amino acids. CDR1 LNHDA and CDR2 SQIVND come from the germline V gene (reference sequence). The whole variable domain, remainder taken from reference TRBV19 and TRBJ2-7, is DGGITQSPKYLFRKEGQNVTLSCEQNLNHDAMYWYRQDPGQGLRLIYYSQIVNDFQKGDIAEGYSVSREKKESFPLTVTSAQKNPTAFYLCASSGSTSGQLSYEQYFGPGTRLTVT.

The rearrangement uses TRBV7-2 and TRBJ2-5; no firm D call. V dropped 2 bases and J dropped 7 bases, with 8 bases sitting between them. CDR1 is SGHTA and CDR2 is FQGNSA in the germline V gene. The CDR3 is 12 residues long. CDR3 DNA sequence: TGTGCCAGCAGCTTATCCTGGGGGACCCAGTACTTC. Protein sequence: CASSLSWGTQYF.

This clonotype was seen repeatedly, ten times or more. V gene TRBV20-1 combines with J gene TRBJ1-5, with D hard to call. There are 14 residues in the CDR3. Germline CDR1 DFQATT, CDR2 SNEGSKA (reference sequence). V was cut by 3 bases and J by 0 bases, with 9 bases left in between. CDR3: CSASWQNSNQPQHF. CDR3 DNA sequence: TGCAGTGCTAGTTGGCAGAATAGCAATCAGCCCCAGCATTTT.

A word on this clonotype: A read error is likely, as this CDR3 ends without the conserved phenylalanine or tryptophan. Because the CDR3's place on the DNA is in doubt, the DNA is left out and the CDR3 is given as listed by TCRdb. V and J are TRBV2 and TRBJ1-4; TRBD1 was called by the table and not checked on the DNA. The CDR3 is 9 amino acids in total, end residues counted. CDR1 and CDR2 from the germline V gene are SNHLY and FYNNEI. CDR3 sequence: CASSEVGDY.

The V gene is TRBV9, the J gene TRBJ1-6, with 10 nucleotides matching TRBD1. The CDR3 sequence is 17 residues long. With 3 bases clipped from V and 2 bases from J, the junction kept 5 bases outside the gene matches. Germline values: CDR1 SGDLS, CDR2 YYNGEE. This chain's CDR3 is CASSGTGGDAYNSPLHF. CDR3 nucleotides: TGTGCCAGCAGCGGGACAGGGGGGGACGCCTATAATTCACCCCTCCACTTT.

In this sample, this clonotype turned up many times. This sequence joins TRBV4-1 and TRBJ2-2; 7 nucleotides match TRBD1. J was trimmed by 6 bases and V by 4 bases; bases with no gene match: 2. Germline V gene lookup returns CDR1 MGHRA and CDR2 YSYEKL. CDR3 length: 13 residues. In nucleotides, the CDR3 is TGCGCCAGCAGCCCAGGGGGACCCGGGGAGCTGTTTTTT. It translates to CASSPGGPGELFF.

This clonotype was detected ten times or more. The rearrangement links TRBV5-6 to TRBJ2-5; tentatively, D is TRBD2 (6 bases). The germline V gene encodes CDR1 SGHDT and CDR2 YYEEEE. V lost 3 bases to trimming and J lost 1 base, with 16 bases between them. The CDR3 loop spans 16 amino acids. CDR3 sequence: CASSSVAEGTQETQYF. CDR3 DNA sequence: TGTGCCAGCAGCTCGGTAGCGGAGGGGACCCAAGAGACCCAGTACTTC.

This chain links TRBV6-1 with TRBJ1-6; a possible D gene is TRBD1 (6 bases). Germline V gives CDR1 MNHNS, CDR2 SASEGT. The CDR3 is made up of 14 amino acids. The ends were cut back, 3 bases at V and 3 bases at J, with 6 bases in the middle. The CDR3 DNA reads TGTGCCAGCAGTGAGGGACACTATAATTCACCCCTCCACTTT. Its protein product is CASSEGHYNSPLHF.

The chain combines TRBV5-4 with TRBJ2-5; 9 positions match TRBD1. The V segment lost 0 bases and the J segment 6 bases; nucleotides outside the gene matches: 6. Looked up from germline, CDR1 is SGHNT and CDR2 is YYREEE (reference sequence). This CDR3 has 15 amino acids. CDR3 DNA: TGTGCCAGCAGCTTGGAAACAGGGGGCGGGAAGACCCAGTACTTC. Translated: CASSLETGGGKTQYF.

On this clonotype: Its ends do not fully match the called genes, so a read error is possible. The chain is built from TRBV27 and TRBJ1-3; D not resolved. This CDR3 spans 15 amino acids. Germline V gene data show CDR1 as MNHEY and CDR2 as SMNVEV (reference sequence). CDR3 in amino acids: CANSFSRMGGYTIYF. In nucleotides, the CDR3 is TGTGCCAACAGTTTTTCGAGGATGGGTGGCTACACCATATATTTT.

This clonotype was recorded only once. The chain combines TRBV2 with TRBJ2-2; the D gene could be TRBD1 or TRBD2 (6 bases each). V was cut by 5 bases and J by 9 bases, with 13 bases left in between. This CDR3 region has 13 residues. The germline V gene encodes CDR1 SNHLY and CDR2 FYNNEI. DNA for the CDR3: TGTGCCAGCAGTTCAGGGGACTGCAGGGAGCTGTTTTTT. This codes for CASSSGDCRELFF.

This clonotype was observed many times. The chain has TRBV10-3 and TRBJ2-6; D could derive from TRBD1 or TRBD2 (5 bases each). Germline CDR1 and CDR2: ENHRY and SYGVKD. The CDR3 has 15 amino acids. V was shortened by 6 bases and J by 4 bases, with 13 bases between the two germline ends. Here the CDR3 DNA reads TGTGCCATCAGGGGACGGCCGGCGGGGGCCAACGTCCTGACTTTC. Protein sequence: CAIRGRPAGANVLTF.

This chain joins TRBV7-2 and TRBJ2-5; 11 bases line up with TRBD2. The CDR3 covers 15 residues. Germline CDR1 SGHTA, CDR2 FQGNSA. Losses at the gene ends were 1 base for V and 3 bases for J; bases not matched to a gene: 1. The DNA of the CDR3 is TGTGCCAGCAGCTTAGAGGGACTAGCGGAAGAGACCCAGTACTTC. Residues: CASSLEGLAEETQYF.

This clonotype has a count of ten or more. This chain connects TRBV12-3 or TRBV12-4 to TRBJ1-2, with TRBD1 matching 10 bases. The CDR3 has 14 residues. With V trimmed by 5 bases and J by 2 bases, 2 bases remained unmatched. CDR3 sequence reads: CASSDRGRNYGYTF. The CDR3 nucleotides are TGTGCCAGCAGTGACAGGGGGCGGAACTATGGCTACACCTTC.

There are many counts of this clonotype. The chain couples TRBV7-8 to TRBJ2-3; 8 bases are a match to TRBD2. This CDR3 spans 13 amino acids. The ends lost 7 bases at V and 7 bases at J; junction bases unmatched: 7. CDR1 and CDR2 (germline): SGHVS, FQNEAQ. CDR3 in DNA: TGTGCCAGCACCCTCCCGGGGGGGAATACGCAGTATTTT. The encoded protein is CASTLPGGNTQYF.

The chain employs TRBV29-1 and TRBJ2-2; D assignment may be TRBD1 or TRBD2 (5 bases each). The CDR3 totals 12 residues. The germline V gene has CDR1 SQVTM and CDR2 ANQGSEA. As DNA, the CDR3 is TGCACCGGGACGTACAACACCGGGGAGCTGTTTTTT. Encoded protein: CTGTYNTGELFF.

This clonotype was seen many times. V and J are TRBV5-1 and TRBJ2-7; 8 nucleotides match TRBD2. The germline V gene encodes CDR1 SGHRS and CDR2 YFSETQ. J lost 3 bases, V lost 8 bases, and 13 bases had no gene match. The CDR3 has 15 amino acids. The CDR3 loop reads CASRWTSQTDYEQYF. The CDR3 DNA follows: TGCGCCAGTAGATGGACTAGCCAAACCGACTACGAGCAGTACTTC.

Ten or more counts support this clonotype. V is TRBV5-6 and J is TRBJ2-7; TRBD1 matches at 7 bases. In germline, CDR1 is SGHDT, CDR2 YYEEEE. J gave up 3 bases and V 4 bases, and 16 bases lay outside the gene matches. The CDR3 is made up of 17 amino acids. The CDR3 region has the DNA TGTGCCAGCAGCCCCTCCCCGACAGGGTCGATGTACTACGAGCAGTACTTC. This encodes CASSPSPTGSMYYEQYF.

The chain is built from TRBV10-1 and TRBJ1-1; D is unclear. Germline CDR1 is WNHNN and CDR2 is SYGVQD (reference sequence). There are 13 residues in the CDR3. Trimming left V 4 bases short and J 4 bases short, with 10 bases between. This CDR3 is CASSVRVGTEAFF. The CDR3 DNA sequence: TGCGCCAGCAGTGTTAGGGTGGGCACTGAAGCTTTCTTT.

In its sample, this clonotype was seen many times. The chain is built from TRBV7-9 and TRBJ1-2, with no clear D. Trimming took off 1 base at V and 0 bases at J, with 12 bases between the two ends. The CDR3 sequence is 16 residues long. Germline V gene lookup returns CDR1 SEHNR and CDR2 FQNEAQ (reference sequence). The chain's CDR3 is CASSLGLAGPNYGYTF. The CDR3 bases are TGTGCCAGCAGCTTAGGACTGGCAGGACCTAACTATGGCTACACCTTC.

The chain recombines TRBV7-6 with TRBJ2-2, with a tentative D call TRBD1 (6 bases). The germline CDR1 and CDR2 sequences are SGHVS and FNYEAQ. The CDR3 covers 15 residues. With 5 bases removed from V and 7 bases from J, the gap between germline ends came to 17 bases. The CDR3 sequence is CASSPGRGFRGELFF. CDR3 nucleotides: TGTGCCAGCAGCCCCGGCAGGGGTTTCCGCGGGGAGCTGTTTTTT.

Of note for this clonotype: A clone one base away is much larger, so this may be a read error. The gene calls are TRBV4-3 and TRBJ2-2, with 7 nucleotides matching TRBD2. The ends lost 5 bases at V and 0 bases at J; junction bases unmatched: 6. Germline-derived CDR1 and CDR2 are LGHNA and YSLEER. The CDR3 extends over 16 amino acids. This CDR3 is CASSLASGTNTGELFF. For the CDR3, the DNA is TGCGCCAGCAGCTTGGCTAGCGGAACGAACACCGGGGAGCTGTTTTTT.

V usage is TRBV20-1 and J usage is TRBJ1-6; 10 bases match TRBD1. V gave up 5 bases and J gave up 8 bases; unmatched junction bases: 6. CDR1 is DFQATT and CDR2 is SNEGSKA in the germline V gene (reference sequence). The CDR3 totals 14 residues. The DNA of the CDR3 is TGCAGTGCTGCCGGGGGACAGGGGTATTCACCCCTCCACTTT. Its translation is CSAAGGQGYSPLHF.

This clonotype appeared a single time. The V gene is TRBV7-3, the J gene TRBJ2-3; D is uncertain. Trimming took off 5 bases at V and 6 bases at J, with 9 bases between the two ends. Germline CDR1 reads SGHTA; CDR2 reads FQGTGA. The CDR3 length is 12 residues. CDR3 sequence (DNA): TGTGCCAGCAGCCAAGGATTGGATACGCAGTATTTT. It is translated as CASSQGLDTQYF.

The chain combines TRBV6-5 with TRBJ2-6, with a weak D call TRBD1 (7 bases). V was pared by 10 bases and J by 2 bases, with 12 bases between. Germline V CDR1 and CDR2: MNHEY, SVGAGI. The CDR3 extends over 14 amino acids. This CDR3 reads CAIRGTAGANVLTF. The CDR3 nucleotides read TGTGCCATCAGGGGGACTGCTGGGGCCAACGTCCTGACTTTC.

The gene calls are TRBV12-3 or TRBV12-4 and TRBJ2-3; 9 bases fit TRBD1. Germline trimming cut 6 bases from V and 8 bases from J; bases unmatched to any gene: 21. The CDR3 consists of 18 residues. The CDR3 is CASSVEQGADTTKSTQYF. The CDR3 nucleotides read TGTGCCAGCAGCGTCGAACAGGGGGCGGACACCACAAAGAGTACGCAGTATTTT.